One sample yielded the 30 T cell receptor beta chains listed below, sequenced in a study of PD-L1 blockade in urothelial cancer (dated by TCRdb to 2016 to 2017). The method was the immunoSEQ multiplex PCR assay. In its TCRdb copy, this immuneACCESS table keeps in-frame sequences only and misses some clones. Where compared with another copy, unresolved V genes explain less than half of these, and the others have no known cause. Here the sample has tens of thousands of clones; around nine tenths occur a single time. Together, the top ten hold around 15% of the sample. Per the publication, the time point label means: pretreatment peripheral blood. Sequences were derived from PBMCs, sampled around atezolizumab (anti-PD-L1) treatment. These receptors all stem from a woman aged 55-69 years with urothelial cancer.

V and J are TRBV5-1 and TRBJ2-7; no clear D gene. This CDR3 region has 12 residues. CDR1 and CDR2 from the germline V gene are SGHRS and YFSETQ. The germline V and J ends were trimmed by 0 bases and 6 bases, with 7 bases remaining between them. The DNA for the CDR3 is TGCGCCAGCAGCTTGGGCTACAGCGAGCAGTACTTC. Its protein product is CASSLGYSEQYF.

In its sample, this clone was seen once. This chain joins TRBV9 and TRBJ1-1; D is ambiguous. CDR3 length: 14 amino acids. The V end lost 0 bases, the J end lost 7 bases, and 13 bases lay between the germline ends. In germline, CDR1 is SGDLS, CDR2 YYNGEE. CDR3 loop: CASSVGPLAGEAFF. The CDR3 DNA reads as TGTGCCAGCAGCGTAGGTCCGTTGGCTGGTGAAGCTTTCTTT.

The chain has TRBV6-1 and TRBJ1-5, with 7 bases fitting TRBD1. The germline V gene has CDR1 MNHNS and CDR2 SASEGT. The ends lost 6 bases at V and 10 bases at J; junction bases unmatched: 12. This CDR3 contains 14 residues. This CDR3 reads CASRARDSRGPQHF. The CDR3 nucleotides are TGTGCCAGCAGGGCCCGGGACAGCCGGGGACCCCAGCATTTT.

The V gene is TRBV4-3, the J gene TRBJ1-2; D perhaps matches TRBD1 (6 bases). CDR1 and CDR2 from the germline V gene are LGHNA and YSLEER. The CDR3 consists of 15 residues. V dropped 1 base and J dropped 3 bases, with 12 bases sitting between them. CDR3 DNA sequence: TGCGCCAGCAGCCAAGCTACAGGGACACACTATGGCTACACCTTC. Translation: CASSQATGTHYGYTF.

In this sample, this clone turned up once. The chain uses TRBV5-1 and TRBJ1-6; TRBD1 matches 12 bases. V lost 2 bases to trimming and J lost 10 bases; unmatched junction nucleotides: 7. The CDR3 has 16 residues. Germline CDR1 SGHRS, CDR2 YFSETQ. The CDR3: CASSFKSGQGASPLHF. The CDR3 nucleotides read TGCGCCAGCAGCTTTAAGTCGGGACAGGGGGCGTCACCCCTCCACTTT.

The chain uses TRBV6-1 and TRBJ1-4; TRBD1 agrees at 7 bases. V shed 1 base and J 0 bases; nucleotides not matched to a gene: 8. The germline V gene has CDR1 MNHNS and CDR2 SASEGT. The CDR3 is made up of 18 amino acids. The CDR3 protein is CASSEVLGTAATNEKLFF. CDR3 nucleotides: TGTGCCAGCAGTGAAGTGTTGGGGACAGCTGCAACTAATGAAAAACTGTTTTTT.

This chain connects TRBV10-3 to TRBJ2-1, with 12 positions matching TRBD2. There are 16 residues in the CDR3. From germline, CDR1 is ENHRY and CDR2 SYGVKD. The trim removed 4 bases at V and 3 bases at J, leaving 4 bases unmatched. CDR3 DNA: TGTGCCATCAGTGCCCCGACTAGCGGGGGCTACAATGAGCAGTTCTTC. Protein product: CAISAPTSGGYNEQFF.

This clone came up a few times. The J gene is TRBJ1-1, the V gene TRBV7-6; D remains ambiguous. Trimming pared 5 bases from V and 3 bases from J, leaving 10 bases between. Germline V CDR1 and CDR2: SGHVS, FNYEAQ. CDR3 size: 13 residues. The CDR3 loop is CASSADFDTEAFF. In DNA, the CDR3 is TGTGCCAGCAGCGCAGACTTTGACACTGAAGCTTTCTTT.

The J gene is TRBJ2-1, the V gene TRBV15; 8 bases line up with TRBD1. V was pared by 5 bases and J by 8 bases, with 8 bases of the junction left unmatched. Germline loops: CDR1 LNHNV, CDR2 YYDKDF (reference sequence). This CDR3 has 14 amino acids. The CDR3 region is CATSGPDREHEQFF. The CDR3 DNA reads TGTGCCACCAGCGGTCCGGACAGGGAGCATGAGCAGTTCTTC.

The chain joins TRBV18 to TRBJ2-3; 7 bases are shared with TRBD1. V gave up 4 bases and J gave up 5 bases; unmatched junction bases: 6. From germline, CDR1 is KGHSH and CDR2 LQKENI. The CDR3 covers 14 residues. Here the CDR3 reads CASSLRDREDTQYF. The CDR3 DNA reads TGTGCCAGCTCACTGAGGGACAGAGAAGATACGCAGTATTTT.

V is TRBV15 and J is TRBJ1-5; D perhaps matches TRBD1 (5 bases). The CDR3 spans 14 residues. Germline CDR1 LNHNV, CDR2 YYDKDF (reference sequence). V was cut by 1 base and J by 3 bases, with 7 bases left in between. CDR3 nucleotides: TGTGCCACCAGCAGAGGCAGGGACAATCAGCCCCAGCATTTT. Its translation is CATSRGRDNQPQHF.

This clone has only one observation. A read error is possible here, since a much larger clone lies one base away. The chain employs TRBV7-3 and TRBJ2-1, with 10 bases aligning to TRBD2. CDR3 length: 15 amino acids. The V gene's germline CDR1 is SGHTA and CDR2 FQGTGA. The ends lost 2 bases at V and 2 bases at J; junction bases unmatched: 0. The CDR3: CASSLGLAAYNEQFF. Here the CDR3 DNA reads TGTGCCAGCAGCTTAGGACTAGCGGCCTACAATGAGCAGTTCTTC.

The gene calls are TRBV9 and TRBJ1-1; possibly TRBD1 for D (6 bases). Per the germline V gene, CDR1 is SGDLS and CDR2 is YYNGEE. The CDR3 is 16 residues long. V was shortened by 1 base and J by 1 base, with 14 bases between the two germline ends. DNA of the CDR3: TGTGCCAGCAGCGTAAGTCCCAGGACAGCGAACACTGAAGCTTTCTTT. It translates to CASSVSPRTANTEAFF.

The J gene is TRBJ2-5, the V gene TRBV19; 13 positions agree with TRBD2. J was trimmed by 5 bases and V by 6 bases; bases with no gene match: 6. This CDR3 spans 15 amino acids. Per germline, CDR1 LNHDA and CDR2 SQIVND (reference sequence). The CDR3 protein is CASRRLAGGEETQYF. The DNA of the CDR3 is TGTGCCAGTAGGCGACTAGCGGGGGGCGAGGAGACCCAGTACTTC. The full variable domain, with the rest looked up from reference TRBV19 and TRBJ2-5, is DGGITQSPKYLFRKEGQNVTLSCEQNLNHDAMYWYRQDPGQGLRLIYYSQIVNDFQKGDIAEGYSVSREKKESFPLTVTSAQKNPTAFYLCASRRLAGGEETQYFGPGTRLLVL.

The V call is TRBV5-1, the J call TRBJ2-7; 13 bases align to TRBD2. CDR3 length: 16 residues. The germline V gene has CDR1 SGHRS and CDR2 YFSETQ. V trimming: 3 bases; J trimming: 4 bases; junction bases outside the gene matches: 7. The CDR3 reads CASSSGTSGALYEQYF. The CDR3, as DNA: TGCGCCAGCAGCTCCGGGACTAGCGGGGCCTTATACGAGCAGTACTTC. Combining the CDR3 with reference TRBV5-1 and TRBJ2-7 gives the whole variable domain KAGVTQTPRYLIKTRGQQVTLSCSPISGHRSVSWYQQTPGQGLQFLFEYFSETQRNKGNFPGRFSGRQFSNSRSEMNVSTLELGDSALYLCASSSGTSGALYEQYFGPGTRLTVT.

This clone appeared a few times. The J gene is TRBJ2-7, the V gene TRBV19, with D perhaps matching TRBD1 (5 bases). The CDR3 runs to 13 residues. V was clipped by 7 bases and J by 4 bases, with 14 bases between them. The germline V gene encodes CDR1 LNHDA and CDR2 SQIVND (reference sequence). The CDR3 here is CASNAGPSYEQYF. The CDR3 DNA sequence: TGTGCCAGTAATGCAGGGCCCTCGTACGAGCAGTACTTC.

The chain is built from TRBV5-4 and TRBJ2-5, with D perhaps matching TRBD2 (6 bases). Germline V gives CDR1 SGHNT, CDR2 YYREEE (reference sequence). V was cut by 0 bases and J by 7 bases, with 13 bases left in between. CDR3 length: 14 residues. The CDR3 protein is CASSLVGTGGTQYF. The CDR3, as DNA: TGTGCCAGCAGCTTGGTCGGGACTGGTGGGACCCAGTACTTC.

The CDR3 protein is CASSVSTSGSGADTQYF. The CDR3 DNA reads TGTGCCAGCAGCGTATCGACTAGCGGGAGCGGCGCAGATACGCAGTATTTT. The rearrangement links TRBV9 to TRBJ2-3; 12 positions agree with TRBD2. The CDR3 spans 17 residues. Germline V CDR1 and CDR2: SGDLS, YYNGEE. V lost 1 base to trimming and J lost 4 bases; unmatched junction nucleotides: 7.

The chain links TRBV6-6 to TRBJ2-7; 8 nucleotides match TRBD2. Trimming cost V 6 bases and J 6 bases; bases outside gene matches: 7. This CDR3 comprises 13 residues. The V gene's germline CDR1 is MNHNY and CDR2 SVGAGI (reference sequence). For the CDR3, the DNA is TGTGCCAGCAGCCCCGGGACTAGGGGCGAGCAGTACTTC. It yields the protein CASSPGTRGEQYF.

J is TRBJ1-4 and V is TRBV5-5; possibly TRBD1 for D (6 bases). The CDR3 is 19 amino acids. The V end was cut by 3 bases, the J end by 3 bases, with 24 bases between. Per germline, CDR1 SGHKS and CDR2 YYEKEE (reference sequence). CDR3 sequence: CASSYGAGAEAPSNEKLFF. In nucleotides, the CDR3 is TGTGCCAGCAGCTACGGGGCGGGGGCGGAAGCTCCATCTAATGAAAAACTGTTTTTT.

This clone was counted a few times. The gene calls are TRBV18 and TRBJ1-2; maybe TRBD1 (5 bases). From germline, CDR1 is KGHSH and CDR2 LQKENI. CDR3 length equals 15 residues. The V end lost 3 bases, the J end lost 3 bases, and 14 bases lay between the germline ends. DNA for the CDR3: TGTGCCAGCTCACCTGGGATGGGGGAGGACTATGGCTACACCTTC. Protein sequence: CASSPGMGEDYGYTF.

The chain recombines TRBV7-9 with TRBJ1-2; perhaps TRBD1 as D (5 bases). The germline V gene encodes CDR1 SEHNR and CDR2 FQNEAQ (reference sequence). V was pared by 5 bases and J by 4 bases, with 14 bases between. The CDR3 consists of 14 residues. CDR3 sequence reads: CASSNSRGGYGYTF. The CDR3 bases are TGTGCCAGCAGCAACTCACGGGGGGGCTATGGCTACACCTTC. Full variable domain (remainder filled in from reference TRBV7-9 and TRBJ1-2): DTGVSQNPRHKITKRGQNVTFRCDPISEHNRLYWYRQTLGQGPEFLTYFQNEAQLEKSRLLSDRFSAERPKGSFSTLEIQRTEQGDSAMYLCASSNSRGGYGYTFGSGTRLTVV.

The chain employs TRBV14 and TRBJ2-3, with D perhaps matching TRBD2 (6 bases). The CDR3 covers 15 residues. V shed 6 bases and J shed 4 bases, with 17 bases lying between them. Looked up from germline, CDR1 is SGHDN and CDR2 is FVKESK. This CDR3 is CASSPPGLLPDTQYF. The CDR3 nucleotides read TGTGCCAGCAGTCCACCGGGACTCCTCCCAGATACGCAGTATTTT. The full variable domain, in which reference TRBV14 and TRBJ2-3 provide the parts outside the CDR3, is EAGVTQFPSHSVIEKGQTVTLRCDPISGHDNLYWYRRVMGKEIKFLLHFVKESKQDESGMPNNRFLAERTGGTYSTLKVQPAELEDSGVYFCASSPPGLLPDTQYFGPGTRLTVL.

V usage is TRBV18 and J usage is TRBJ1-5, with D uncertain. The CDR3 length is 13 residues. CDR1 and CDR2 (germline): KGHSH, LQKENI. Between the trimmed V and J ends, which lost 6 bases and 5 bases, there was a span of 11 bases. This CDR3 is CASSLWADQPQHF. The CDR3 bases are TGTGCCAGCTCTCTTTGGGCTGATCAGCCCCAGCATTTT.

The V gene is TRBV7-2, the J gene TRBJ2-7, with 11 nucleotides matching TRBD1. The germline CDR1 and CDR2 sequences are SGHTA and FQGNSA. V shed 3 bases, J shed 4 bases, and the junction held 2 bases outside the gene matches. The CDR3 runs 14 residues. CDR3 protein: CASSLGDRGYEQYF. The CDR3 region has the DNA TGTGCCAGCAGCTTGGGGGACAGGGGGTACGAGCAGTACTTC.

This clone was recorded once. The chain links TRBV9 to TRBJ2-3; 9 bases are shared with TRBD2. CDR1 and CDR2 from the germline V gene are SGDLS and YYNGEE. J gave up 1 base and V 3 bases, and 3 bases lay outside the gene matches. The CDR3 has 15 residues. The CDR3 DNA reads TGTGCCAGCAGCGCACGACTAGCGGGCACAGATACGCAGTATTTT. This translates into CASSARLAGTDTQYF.

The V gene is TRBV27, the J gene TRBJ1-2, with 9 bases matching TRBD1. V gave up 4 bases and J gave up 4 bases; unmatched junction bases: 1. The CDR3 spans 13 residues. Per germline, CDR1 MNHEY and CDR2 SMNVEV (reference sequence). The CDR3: CASSSDRGYGYTF. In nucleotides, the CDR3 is TGTGCCAGCAGTTCGGACAGGGGCTATGGCTACACCTTC.

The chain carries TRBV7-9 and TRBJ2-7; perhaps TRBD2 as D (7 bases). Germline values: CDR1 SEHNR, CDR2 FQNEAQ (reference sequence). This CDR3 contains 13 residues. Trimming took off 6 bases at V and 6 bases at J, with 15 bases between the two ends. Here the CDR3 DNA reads TGTGCCAGCAGTAAGGGAGGGGGGGTCGAGCAGTACTTC. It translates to CASSKGGGVEQYF.

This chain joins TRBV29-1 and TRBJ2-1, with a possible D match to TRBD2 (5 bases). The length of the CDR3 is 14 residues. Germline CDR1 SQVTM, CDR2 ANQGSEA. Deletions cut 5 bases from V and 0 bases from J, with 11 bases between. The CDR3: CSVRRGISYNEQFF. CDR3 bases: TGCAGCGTTCGTCGGGGAATCTCCTACAATGAGCAGTTCTTC.

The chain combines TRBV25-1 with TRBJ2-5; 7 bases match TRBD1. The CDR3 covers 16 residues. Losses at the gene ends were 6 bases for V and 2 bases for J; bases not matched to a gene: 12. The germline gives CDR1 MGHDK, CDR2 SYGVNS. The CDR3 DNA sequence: TGTGCCAGCAGCCCTGGACCAAACAGGGGACAAGAGACCCAGTACTTC. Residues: CASSPGPNRGQETQYF.